This TCR beta chain was retrieved from a study of Graves' ophthalmopathy and Graves' hyperthyroidism. With 7 bases clipped from V and 4 bases from J, the junction kept 13 bases outside the gene matches. The CDR3 totals 16 residues. CDR1 is MNHEY, CDR2 SVGEGT, per germline. Researchers took RNA transcripts and amplified TCR beta CDR3 regions from them. HTBI primers served in a first-round RT-PCR, which a second-round multiplex PCR followed. TCRdb ran MiXCR on the multiplex PCR reads and lists one entry per CDR3 protein. Among around 660,000 distinct CDR3 sequences listed, more than 40% were seen once. Sequenced sample: peripheral blood. The clonotype comes from an adult man with Graves' ophthalmopathy. The gene calls are TRBV6-2 or TRBV6-3 and TRBJ2-5; 9 positions match TRBD2. CDR3 coding DNA: TGTGCCAGCACCCGCGACCCCGGACTAGCGTTAGAGACCCAGTACTTC. Translating it yields CASTRDPGLALETQYF.